This T cell receptor beta chain emerged from a study of CD8+ T cells in alopecia areata. About the study: For 6 to 18 months, tofacitinib was taken, and 6 months off drug followed. Study-wide findings and caveats: Alphabeta T cells residing in normal skin are also sequenced in scalp samples. In blood and scalp, many expanded lesional clones persisted during tofacitinib.

This clone turned up a few times. No antigen is known for it. The CDR3 sequence is 13 residues long. Germline CDR1 is MNHNY and CDR2 is SVGAGI (reference sequence). Trimming cost V 2 bases and J 2 bases, with 5 bases left between them. Extracted RNA was reverse transcribed into cDNA, the sequencing template. TCRdb's table, derived via immunoSEQ multiplex PCR, lists solely in-frame clones and lacks some. Here the sample spans 170,000 or so clones, 55% to 75% being singletons. The treatment denotes: oral pan-JAK inhibitor, 5-10 mg twice daily. V and J are TRBV6-6 and TRBJ2-3; D unclear. This TCR derives from a human donor with alopecia areata. Material: CD4+ T cells sorted from blood, obtained at week 4, from a patient treated with tofacitinib. The CDR3 nucleotides read TGTGCCAGCAGTTACCACTACACAGATACGCAGTATTTT. Translating it yields CASSYHYTDTQYF.